What follows are 26 T cell receptor beta chains derived from one specimen sequenced in a study of shared clonotypes between healthy human individuals. The protocol was immunoSEQ multiplex PCR, while the TCRdb copy is restricted to in-frame clones and leaves out a portion. The sample includes some 1.5 million clones, roughly 96% of them seen just once. Material: naive CD4+ T cells sorted from blood. Subset: CD45RA+ positively selected. The receptors were gathered from a man younger than 45 in good health.

In nucleotides, the CDR3 is TGTGCCAGCAGCGGTACAGGGGAAAGAAACGTCCTGACTTTC. The encoded protein is CASSGTGERNVLTF. The rearrangement uses TRBV7-9 and TRBJ2-6, with TRBD1 matching 7 bases. Germline assignment: CDR1 SEHNR and CDR2 FQNEAQ (reference sequence). The CDR3 spans 14 residues. The ends lost 5 bases at V and 10 bases at J; junction bases unmatched: 8.

The rearrangement links TRBV7-9 to TRBJ1-2; TRBD1 aligns across 9 bases. The germline CDR1 and CDR2 sequences are SEHNR and FQNEAQ (reference sequence). V trimming: 6 bases; J trimming: 3 bases; junction bases outside the gene matches: 8. The length of the CDR3 is 15 residues. This CDR3 is CASRLQGAVDYGYTF. In DNA, the CDR3 is TGTGCCAGCAGATTACAGGGGGCTGTCGACTATGGCTACACCTTC.

The V gene is TRBV29-1, the J gene TRBJ2-7; 8 nucleotides align to TRBD2. V trimming: 6 bases; J trimming: 3 bases; junction bases outside the gene matches: 1. Germline values: CDR1 SQVTM, CDR2 ANQGSEA. The CDR3 covers 11 residues. The CDR3: CSVSGSYEQYF. Here the CDR3 DNA reads TGCAGCGTCAGCGGGAGCTACGAGCAGTACTTC.

The chain is built from TRBV5-6 and TRBJ1-5, with D possibly matching TRBD1 (6 bases). V gave up 5 bases and J gave up 5 bases, with 17 bases separating them. The V gene's germline CDR1 is SGHDT and CDR2 YYEEEE. The CDR3 runs 15 residues. Here the CDR3 reads CASRVCWGADQPQHF. CDR3 nucleotides: TGTGCCAGCAGGGTATGTTGGGGGGCCGATCAGCCCCAGCATTTT.

As for this clone: Other DNA sequences of this sample code for an identical CDR3. The chain couples TRBV18 to TRBJ2-7, with 7 bases identical to TRBD1. Germline values: CDR1 KGHSH, CDR2 LQKENI. J gave up 3 bases and V 6 bases, and 5 bases lay outside the gene matches. This CDR3 has 13 amino acids. This CDR3 is CASSPGQSYEQYF. The CDR3 DNA reads TGTGCCAGCTCCCCGGGACAGAGCTACGAGCAGTACTTC.

The CDR3 loop reads CASSHIAGGYNEQFF. The CDR3 DNA follows: TGTGCCAGCAGTCACATAGCGGGAGGCTACAATGAGCAGTTCTTC. This chain links TRBV28 with TRBJ2-1, with TRBD2 identical over 10 bases. Looked up from germline, CDR1 is MDHEN and CDR2 is SYDVKM. J was trimmed by 3 bases and V by 5 bases; bases with no gene match: 4. The CDR3 loop spans 15 amino acids.

The J gene is TRBJ2-1, the V gene TRBV5-4; D tentatively reads TRBD1 or TRBD2 (6 bases each). Trimming pared 3 bases from V and 12 bases from J, leaving 13 bases between. Germline CDR1 is SGHNT and CDR2 is YYREEE (reference sequence). CDR3 size: 12 residues. As DNA, the CDR3 is TGTGCCAGCAGCTCCAGACAGGAGGGGCAGTTCTTC. Its protein product is CASSSRQEGQFF.

The chain recombines TRBV28 with TRBJ2-7, with no clear D. V was clipped by 4 bases and J by 9 bases, with 13 bases between them. The CDR3 length is 12 residues. Per germline, CDR1 MDHEN and CDR2 SYDVKM. CDR3 DNA: TGTGCCAGCAGTTCCCCGAAGTTTTGGCAGTACTTC. Protein product: CASSSPKFWQYF.

As to this clone: One junction end disagrees with the germline gene, perhaps due to a read error. This chain connects TRBV5-4 to TRBJ2-1; TRBD2 agrees at 13 bases. The CDR3 runs to 20 residues. Germline V gives CDR1 SGHNT, CDR2 YYREEE (reference sequence). CDR3 protein: CASTVRTSGSPFSPYNGQFF. Here the CDR3 DNA reads TGTGCCAGCACCGTCCGGACTAGCGGGAGCCCGTTTTCCCCCTACAATGGGCAGTTCTTC. The complete variable domain, with remaining parts taken from reference TRBV5-4 and TRBJ2-1, reads ETGVTQSPTHLIKTRGQQVTLRCSSQSGHNTVSWYQQALGQGPQFIFQYYREEENGRGNFPPRFSGLQFPNYSSELNVNALELDDSALYLCASTVRTSGSPFSPYNGQFFGPGTRLTVL.

V is TRBV7-9 and J is TRBJ2-5, with TRBD2 matching over 14 bases. The CDR3 contains 18 residues. V dropped 3 bases and J dropped 0; count of bases not matched to a gene: 6. CDR1 and CDR2 from the germline V gene are SEHNR and FQNEAQ (reference sequence). CDR3 in DNA: TGTGCCAGCAGCTTGATGGGACTAGCGGGAGACTACCAAGAGACCCAGTACTTC. It codes for CASSLMGLAGDYQETQYF.

V is TRBV2 and J is TRBJ2-3; perhaps TRBD1 as D (6 bases). Germline values: CDR1 SNHLY, CDR2 FYNNEI. The V end was cut by 6 bases, the J end by 3 bases, with 10 bases between. CDR3 length: 13 amino acids. The CDR3 region is CASSETGTDTQYF. The CDR3 region has the DNA TGTGCCAGCAGCGAGACAGGTACAGATACGCAGTATTTT.

CDR3 sequence (DNA): TGCGCCAGCAGCCAAAAGAATGTGCCAGGGGGGATCTACGAGCAGTACTTC. Translating it yields CASSQKNVPGGIYEQYF. The rearrangement joins TRBV4-1 to TRBJ2-7; tentatively, D is TRBD1 (7 bases). The CDR3 has 17 amino acids. The V end was cut by 2 bases, the J end by 3 bases, with 20 bases between. Germline-derived CDR1 and CDR2 are MGHRA and YSYEKL.

The rearrangement joins TRBV11-2 to TRBJ1-2, with D tentatively TRBD1 (5 bases). The CDR3 has 14 amino acids. The V gene lost 4 bases and the J gene lost 4 bases, with 13 bases spanning the gap. Germline V gene lookup returns CDR1 SGHAT and CDR2 FQNNGV. The CDR3 spells CASSSSWGVYGYTF. The CDR3 DNA is TGTGCCAGCAGCTCCTCGTGGGGCGTCTATGGCTACACCTTC.

The genes are TRBV27 and TRBJ1-2, with 9 bases fitting TRBD1. The CDR3 spans 13 residues. Per germline, CDR1 MNHEY and CDR2 SMNVEV (reference sequence). J gave up 8 bases and V 5 bases, and 6 bases lay outside the gene matches. The CDR3 DNA reads TGTGCCAGCAGTCCAACGGACAGGGGCGGCTACACCTTC. This codes for CASSPTDRGGYTF.

The chain carries TRBV14 and TRBJ2-1; 7 nucleotides align to TRBD2. The CDR3 is 16 amino acids. The J segment lost 2 bases and the V segment lost 0 bases, leaving 4 bases of the junction unmatched. Per germline, CDR1 SGHDN and CDR2 FVKESK. The DNA of the CDR3 is TGTGCCAGCAGCCAAGATCTCGCGGGAGCCTACAATGAGCAGTTCTTC. Its translation is CASSQDLAGAYNEQFF.

The genes are TRBV5-1 and TRBJ2-5, with TRBD2 matching over 10 bases. J gave up 5 bases and V 0 bases, and 7 bases lay outside the gene matches. This CDR3 region has 16 residues. Germline values: CDR1 SGHRS, CDR2 YFSETQ. DNA for the CDR3: TGCGCCAGCAGCTTGGCCCCTAGCGGGAGAGGGGAGACCCAGTACTTC. Protein sequence: CASSLAPSGRGETQYF.

The J gene is TRBJ2-2, the V gene TRBV7-9; perhaps TRBD2 as D (6 bases). The CDR3 extends over 15 amino acids. Trimming shortened V by 4 bases and J by 4 bases, and 13 bases separated the two germline ends. Germline-derived CDR1 and CDR2 are SEHNR and FQNEAQ (reference sequence). DNA of the CDR3: TGTGCCAGCAGCTCCGGGACTTCTAGCACCGGGGAGCTGTTTTTT. This gives the protein CASSSGTSSTGELFF.

J is TRBJ2-3 and V is TRBV7-6; the match to TRBD2 covers 10 bases. Trimming removed 5 bases from V and 6 bases from J; junction bases left unmatched: 11. CDR3 length: 16 residues. Looked up from germline, CDR1 is SGHVS and CDR2 is FNYEAQ. The CDR3 DNA reads TGTGCCAGCAGCGAAGAAGCGGGAGGGCCTAAGGATACGCAGTATTTT. The encoded protein is CASSEEAGGPKDTQYF. The full variable domain, with the rest looked up from reference TRBV7-6 and TRBJ2-3, is GAGVSQSPRYKVTKRGQDVALRCDPISGHVSLYWYRQALGQGPEFLTYFNYEAQQDKSGLPNDRFSAERPEGSISTLTIQRTEQRDSAMYRCASSEEAGGPKDTQYFGPGTRLTVL.

The V and J genes are TRBV5-1 and TRBJ1-2; D remains unclear. This CDR3 is built from 13 residues. Per the germline V gene, CDR1 is SGHRS and CDR2 is YFSETQ. V lost 5 bases, J lost 3 bases, and 11 bases lay in between. In nucleotides, the CDR3 is TGCGCCAGCAGGCAAGCGGCGTACTATGGCTACACCTTC. Translating gives CASRQAAYYGYTF.

This chain connects TRBV5-1 to TRBJ2-2, with TRBD2 matching 8 bases. V was clipped by 4 bases and J by 7 bases; unmatched bases: 12. CDR3 size: 16 residues. CDR1 and CDR2 (germline): SGHRS, YFSETQ. The CDR3 loop is CASSTGTSVLLGELFF. The CDR3 DNA reads as TGCGCCAGCAGCACCGGGACTAGTGTTCTTCTCGGGGAGCTGTTTTTT.

The chain is built from TRBV7-3 and TRBJ2-5; tentatively, D is TRBD2 (5 bases). The CDR3 contains 14 residues. The V and J ends lost 1 base and 1 base respectively, with 7 bases between them. Germline V gene lookup returns CDR1 SGHTA and CDR2 FQGTGA. The CDR3 coding sequence is TGTGCCAGCAGCTTAAGAGGGCCCCAAGAGACCCAGTACTTC. This encodes CASSLRGPQETQYF.

This rearrangement joins TRBV5-1 to TRBJ2-1; 8 bases map to TRBD2. Germline CDR1 is SGHRS and CDR2 is YFSETQ. V was clipped by 1 base and J by 7 bases; unmatched bases: 10. The CDR3 is made up of 16 amino acids. CDR3 residues: CASSLPLAGGVNEQFF. CDR3 DNA: TGCGCCAGCAGCTTGCCCCTAGCGGGCGGGGTGAATGAGCAGTTCTTC.

The V and J genes are TRBV9 and TRBJ2-1, with D tentatively TRBD1 (5 bases). With 4 bases removed from V and 6 bases from J, the gap between germline ends came to 14 bases. This CDR3 is built from 14 residues. Per germline, CDR1 SGDLS and CDR2 YYNGEE. This chain's CDR3 is CASSPSPQGNEQFF. CDR3 in DNA: TGTGCCAGCAGCCCCTCCCCCCAGGGCAATGAGCAGTTCTTC. Supplemented by reference TRBV9 and TRBJ2-1, the full variable domain reads DSGVTQTPKHLITATGQRVTLRCSPRSGDLSVYWYQQSLDQGLQFLIQYYNGEERAKGNILERFSAQQFPDLHSELNLSSLELGDSALYFCASSPSPQGNEQFFGPGTRLTVL.

For the CDR3, the DNA is TGTGCCAGCAGCTTAGTGCCCACCTACGAGCAGTACTTC. Translation: CASSLVPTYEQYF. This chain links TRBV7-2 with TRBJ2-7; no reliable D call. CDR3 size: 13 residues. The germline V and J ends were trimmed by 1 base and 2 bases, with 6 bases remaining between them. CDR1 and CDR2 (germline): SGHTA, FQGNSA. Using reference TRBV7-2 and TRBJ2-7 for the parts outside the CDR3, the full variable domain is GAGVSQSPSNKVTEKGKDVELRCDPISGHTALYWYRQSLGQGLEFLIYFQGNSAPDKSGLPSDRFSAERTGGSVSTLTIQRTQQEDSAVYLCASSLVPTYEQYFGPGTRLTVT.

A word on this clone: Other DNA variants within this sample encode the same CDR3. This chain joins TRBV28 and TRBJ1-2, with D tentatively TRBD1 (5 bases). This CDR3 is 14 amino acids long. V gave up 5 bases and J gave up 3 bases, with 13 bases separating them. Germline V gene sequence: CDR1 MDHEN, CDR2 SYDVKM. The CDR3 coding sequence is TGTGCCAGCAGTCTCCAGGGTGCCTACTATGGCTACACCTTC. Translated, it gives CASSLQGAYYGYTF.

The chain uses TRBV4-2 and TRBJ2-2; TRBD2 aligns across 14 bases. Germline V lookup: CDR1 LGHNA, CDR2 YNFKEQ. The V gene end was trimmed by 5 bases and the J gene end by 1 base; junction bases not matched to a gene: 6. This CDR3 has 18 residues. CDR3 nucleotides: TGTGCCAGCAGCGGTCGTGGGACTAGCGGGAGGAACACCGGGGAGCTGTTTTTT. It yields the protein CASSGRGTSGRNTGELFF.